The 15 T cell receptor beta chains in this list originate from one sample, sequenced in a study of blood T cell repertoires in COVID-19. Clones were sequenced by immunoSEQ multiplex PCR, and TCRdb holds only the in-frame ones, with some missing. The top ten hold almost 8.5% of the sample, which has approximately 130,000 clones, around 81% seen once. Sequenced sample: peripheral blood. Source of these receptors: a woman aged 55-70 years with active or convalescent COVID-19.

This clone has just a few counts. The chain recombines TRBV2 with TRBJ2-5; 10 nucleotides align to TRBD2. CDR1 and CDR2 from the germline V gene are SNHLY and FYNNEI. This CDR3 is built from 17 residues. Trimming removed 4 bases from V and 7 bases from J; junction bases left unmatched: 15. The CDR3: CASSVNVLAGAWGTQYF. For the CDR3, the DNA is TGTGCCAGCAGTGTCAATGTCCTAGCGGGGGCGTGGGGGACCCAGTACTTC.

The V and J genes are TRBV2 and TRBJ1-4; D is unresolved. The germline V gene has CDR1 SNHLY and CDR2 FYNNEI. This CDR3 has 14 residues. With 6 bases removed from V and 0 bases from J, the gap between germline ends came to 8 bases. DNA for the CDR3: TGTGCCAGCAGCCTAGAAACAACTAATGAAAAACTGTTTTTT. It specifies CASSLETTNEKLFF.

The CDR3 DNA is TGTGCCAGCAGCTTCGACAGGGAAGGGGATCAGCCCCAGCATTTT. Its protein is CASSFDREGDQPQHF. The chain combines TRBV7-3 with TRBJ1-5, with 7 positions matching TRBD1. CDR3 length: 15 residues. CDR1 and CDR2 from the germline V gene are SGHTA and FQGTGA. The V segment lost 3 bases and the J segment 5 bases; nucleotides outside the gene matches: 7.

V gene TRBV7-2 combines with J gene TRBJ1-4; 7 bases agree with TRBD1. Per germline, CDR1 SGHTA and CDR2 FQGNSA. V dropped 3 bases and J dropped 7; count of bases not matched to a gene: 5. The CDR3 contains 14 residues. The CDR3 DNA reads TGTGCCAGCAGCTTGTTGGCAGGGGGTGAAAAACTGTTTTTT. Its translation: CASSLLAGGEKLFF.

The V call is TRBV11-1, the J call TRBJ2-2, with D possibly being TRBD1 (6 bases). The length of the CDR3 is 15 residues. CDR1 and CDR2 (germline): SGHAT, FQDESV (reference sequence). V was clipped by 4 bases and J by 5 bases, with 14 bases between them. CDR3 coding DNA: TGTGCCAGCAGCTCTACGGGACACAAAACCGGGGAGCTGTTTTTT. It translates to CASSSTGHKTGELFF. The full variable domain, rest sourced from reference TRBV11-1 and TRBJ2-2, is EAEVAQSPRYKITEKSQAVAFWCDPISGHATLYWYRQILGQGPELLVQFQDESVVDDSQLPKDRFSAERLKGVDSTLKIQPAELGDSAMYLCASSSTGHKTGELFFGEGSRLTVL.

The CDR3 DNA reads TGTGCCAGCAGTCGTAGCGGGGGCTCCTACGAGCAGTACGTC. It translates to CASSRSGGSYEQYV. The gene calls are TRBV6-2 or TRBV6-3 and TRBJ2-7; 9 nucleotides align to TRBD2. Germline trimming cut 5 bases from V and 0 bases from J; bases unmatched to any gene: 2. The germline CDR1 and CDR2 sequences are MNHEY and SVGEGT. The CDR3 runs 14 residues.

The V and J genes are TRBV29-1 and TRBJ2-7; no clear D. The germline gives CDR1 SQVTM, CDR2 ANQGSEA. The ends were cut back, 5 bases at V and 0 bases at J, with 11 bases in the middle. This CDR3 region has 13 residues. Written as DNA, the CDR3 is TGCAGCGTTCTCTTTAGGAGCTCCTACGAGCAGTACTTC. Its protein is CSVLFRSSYEQYF.

The chain employs TRBV10-3 and TRBJ2-3, with D possibly TRBD1 on 6 matching bases. CDR1 is ENHRY, CDR2 SYGVKD, per germline. There are 15 residues in the CDR3. V gave up 5 bases and J gave up 1 base, with 13 bases separating them. CDR3 protein: CAISRDRSRTDTQYF. In DNA, the CDR3 is TGTGCCATCAGTCGTGACAGGTCCCGCACAGATACGCAGTATTTT.

The V call is TRBV19, the J call TRBJ1-1; D is uncertain. Trimming stripped 1 base from V and 5 bases from J, with 14 bases between. Germline V gene data show CDR1 as LNHDA and CDR2 as SQIVND (reference sequence). CDR3 length equals 15 residues. The CDR3 loop reads CASSIVRSLWTEAFF. DNA for the CDR3: TGTGCCAGTAGTATAGTACGGTCATTGTGGACTGAAGCTTTCTTT.

The CDR3 sequence is CASTLGGQGNQPQHF. The CDR3 coding sequence is TGTGCCAGCACCCTAGGGGGCCAGGGCAATCAGCCCCAGCATTTT. The chain is built from TRBV28 and TRBJ1-5; 7 bases fit TRBD1. The CDR3 runs 15 residues. Losses at the gene ends were 7 bases for V and 2 bases for J; bases not matched to a gene: 8. Per the germline V gene, CDR1 is MDHEN and CDR2 is SYDVKM.

This clone was found a few times. Its ends do not fully match the called genes, so a read error is possible. V usage is TRBV7-7 and J usage is TRBJ2-7; 8 bases fit TRBD2. Germline V CDR1 and CDR2: SSHAT, FNYEAQ (reference sequence). The CDR3 covers 16 residues. CDR3 protein: CASSLATSAQPYEQYF. The CDR3 DNA follows: TGTGCTAGCAGCTTAGCGACTAGCGCGCAGCCTTACGAGCAGTACTTC. Using reference TRBV7-7 and TRBJ2-7 for the parts outside the CDR3, the full variable domain is GAGVSQSPRYKVTKRGQDVTLRCDPISSHATLYWYQQALGQGPEFLTYFNYEAQPDKSGLPSDRFSAERPEGSISTLTIQRTEQRDSAMYRCASSLATSAQPYEQYFGPGTRLTVT.

The CDR3: CASSQLAGFWSEQFF. For the CDR3, the DNA is TGTGCCAGCAGCCAACTAGCGGGATTCTGGTCTGAGCAGTTCTTC. This sequence joins TRBV6-5 and TRBJ2-1; 10 nucleotides line up with TRBD2. Germline trimming cut 6 bases from V and 9 bases from J; bases unmatched to any gene: 11. The CDR3 spans 15 residues. Per the germline V gene, CDR1 is MNHEY and CDR2 is SVGAGI.

The CDR3: CASSLGASGRSDTQYF. CDR3 nucleotide sequence: TGTGCCAGCAGCTTAGGGGCTAGCGGGAGATCGGATACGCAGTATTTT. The V gene is TRBV11-3, the J gene TRBJ2-3, with TRBD2 matching over 10 bases. The CDR3 extends over 16 amino acids. Germline-derived CDR1 and CDR2 are SGHNT and YENEEA. Trimming took 1 base from V and 6 from J; bases not matched to a gene: 7.

V and J are TRBV6-5 and TRBJ2-1, with 8 bases that match TRBD1. This CDR3 spans 14 amino acids. CDR1 is MNHEY, CDR2 SVGAGI, per germline. Unmatched junction bases numbered 4, after V lost 7 bases and J lost 2 bases. CDR3 region: CASTSGQAYNEQFF. DNA for the CDR3: TGTGCCAGCACCTCGGGACAGGCCTACAATGAGCAGTTCTTC.

This chain connects TRBV18 to TRBJ1-2, with 7 bases aligning to TRBD1. CDR1 KGHSH and CDR2 LQKENI come from the germline V gene. The CDR3 is 15 residues long. V trimming: 4 bases; J trimming: 3 bases; junction bases outside the gene matches: 8. The CDR3 region is CASSLGPGGDYGYTF. CDR3 nucleotides: TGTGCCAGCTCACTAGGTCCAGGGGGAGACTATGGCTACACCTTC.